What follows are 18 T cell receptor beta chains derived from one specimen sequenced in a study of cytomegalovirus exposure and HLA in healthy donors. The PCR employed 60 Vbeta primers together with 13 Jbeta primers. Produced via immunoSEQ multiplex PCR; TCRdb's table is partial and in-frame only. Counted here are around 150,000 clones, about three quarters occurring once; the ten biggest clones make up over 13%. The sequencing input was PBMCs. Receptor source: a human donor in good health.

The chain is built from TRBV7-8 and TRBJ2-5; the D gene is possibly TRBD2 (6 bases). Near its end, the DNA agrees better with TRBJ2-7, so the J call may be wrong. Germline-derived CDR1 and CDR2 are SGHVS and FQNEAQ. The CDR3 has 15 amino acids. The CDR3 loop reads CASSATRGGFYEQYF. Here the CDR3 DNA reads TGTGCCAGCAGCGCCACGCGGGGCGGGTTTTACGAGCAGTACTTC.

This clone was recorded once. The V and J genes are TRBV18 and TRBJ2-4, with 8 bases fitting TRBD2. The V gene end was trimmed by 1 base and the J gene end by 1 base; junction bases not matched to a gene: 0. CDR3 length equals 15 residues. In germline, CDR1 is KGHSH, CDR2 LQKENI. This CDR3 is CASSPLAGAKNIQYF. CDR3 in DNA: TGTGCCAGCTCACCACTAGCGGGGGCCAAAAACATTCAGTACTTC. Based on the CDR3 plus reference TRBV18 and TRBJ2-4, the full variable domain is NAGVMQNPRHLVRRRGQEARLRCSPMKGHSHVYWYRQLPEEGLKFMVYLQKENIIDESGMPKERFSAEFPKEGPSILRIQQVVRGDSAAYFCASSPLAGAKNIQYFGAGTRLSVL.

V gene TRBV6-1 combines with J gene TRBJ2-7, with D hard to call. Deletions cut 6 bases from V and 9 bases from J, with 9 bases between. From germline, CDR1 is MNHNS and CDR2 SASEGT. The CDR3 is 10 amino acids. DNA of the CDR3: TGTGCCAGCAGGCAGGTCGCGCAGTACTTC. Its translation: CASRQVAQYF.

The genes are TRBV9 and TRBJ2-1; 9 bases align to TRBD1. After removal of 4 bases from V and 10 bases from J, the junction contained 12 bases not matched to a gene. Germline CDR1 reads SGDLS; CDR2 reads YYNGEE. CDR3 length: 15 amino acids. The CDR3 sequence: CASSFGGQGNYEQFF. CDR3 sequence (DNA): TGTGCCAGCAGCTTCGGTGGACAGGGGAACTACGAGCAGTTCTTC. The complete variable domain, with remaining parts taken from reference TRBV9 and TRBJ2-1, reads DSGVTQTPKHLITATGQRVTLRCSPRSGDLSVYWYQQSLDQGLQFLIQYYNGEERAKGNILERFSAQQFPDLHSELNLSSLELGDSALYFCASSFGGQGNYEQFFGPGTRLTVL.

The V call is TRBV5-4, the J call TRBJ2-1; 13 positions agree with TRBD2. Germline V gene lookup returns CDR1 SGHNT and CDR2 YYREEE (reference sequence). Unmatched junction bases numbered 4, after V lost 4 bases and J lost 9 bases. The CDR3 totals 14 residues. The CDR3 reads CASSLGLAGSEQFF. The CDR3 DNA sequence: TGTGCCAGCAGCCTGGGACTAGCGGGGTCTGAGCAGTTCTTC. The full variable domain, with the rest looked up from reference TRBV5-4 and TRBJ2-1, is ETGVTQSPTHLIKTRGQQVTLRCSSQSGHNTVSWYQQALGQGPQFIFQYYREEENGRGNFPPRFSGLQFPNYSSELNVNALELDDSALYLCASSLGLAGSEQFFGPGTRLTVL.

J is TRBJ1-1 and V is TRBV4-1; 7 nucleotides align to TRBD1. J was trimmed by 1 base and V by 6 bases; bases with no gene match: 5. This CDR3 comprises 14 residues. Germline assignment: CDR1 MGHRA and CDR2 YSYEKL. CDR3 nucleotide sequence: TGCGCCAGCAGACACCAGGGGGGGAACACTGAAGCTTTCTTT. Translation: CASRHQGGNTEAFF.

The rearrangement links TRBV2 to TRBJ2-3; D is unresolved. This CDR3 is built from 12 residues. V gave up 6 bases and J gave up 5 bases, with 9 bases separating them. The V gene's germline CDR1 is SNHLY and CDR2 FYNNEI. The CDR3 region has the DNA TGTGCCAGCAGCAAAGAGAAAGATACGCAGTATTTT. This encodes CASSKEKDTQYF.

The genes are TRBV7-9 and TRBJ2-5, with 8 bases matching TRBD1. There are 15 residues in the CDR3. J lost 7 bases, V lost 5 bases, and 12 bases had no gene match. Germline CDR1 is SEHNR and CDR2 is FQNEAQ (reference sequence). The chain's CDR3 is CASSGPGQGFSTQYF. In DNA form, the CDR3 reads TGTGCCAGCAGCGGACCCGGACAGGGCTTTTCGACCCAGTACTTC.

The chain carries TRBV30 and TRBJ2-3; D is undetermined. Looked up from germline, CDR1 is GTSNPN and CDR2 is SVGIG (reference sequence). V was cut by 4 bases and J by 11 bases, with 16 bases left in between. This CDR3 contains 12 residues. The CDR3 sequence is CAWIPLFGRQYF. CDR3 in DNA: TGTGCCTGGATTCCCCTTTTCGGTAGGCAGTATTTT.

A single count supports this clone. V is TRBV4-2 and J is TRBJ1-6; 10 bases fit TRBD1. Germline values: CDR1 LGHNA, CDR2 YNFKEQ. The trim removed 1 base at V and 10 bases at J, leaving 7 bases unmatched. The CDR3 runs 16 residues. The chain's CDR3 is CASSQVGGQGHSPLHF. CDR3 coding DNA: TGTGCCAGCAGCCAAGTAGGGGGACAGGGGCACTCACCCCTCCACTTT.

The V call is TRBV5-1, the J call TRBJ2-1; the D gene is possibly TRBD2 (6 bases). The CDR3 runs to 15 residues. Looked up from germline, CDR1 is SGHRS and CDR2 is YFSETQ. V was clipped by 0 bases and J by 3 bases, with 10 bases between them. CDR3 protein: CASSLDGSGYNEQFF. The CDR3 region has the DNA TGCGCCAGCAGCTTGGACGGGAGCGGCTACAATGAGCAGTTCTTC.

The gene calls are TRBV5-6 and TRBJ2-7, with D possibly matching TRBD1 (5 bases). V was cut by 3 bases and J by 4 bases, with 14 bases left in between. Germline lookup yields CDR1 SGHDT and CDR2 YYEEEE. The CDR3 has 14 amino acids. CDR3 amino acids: CASSWQGAEYEQYF. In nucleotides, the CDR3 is TGTGCCAGCAGCTGGCAGGGCGCGGAATACGAGCAGTACTTC.

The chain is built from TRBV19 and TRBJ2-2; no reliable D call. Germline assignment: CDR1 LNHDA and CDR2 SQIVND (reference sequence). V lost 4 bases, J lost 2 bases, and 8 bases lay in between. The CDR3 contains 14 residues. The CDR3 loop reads CASSKHSNTGELFF. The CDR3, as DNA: TGTGCCAGTAGTAAGCACAGTAACACCGGGGAGCTGTTTTTT.

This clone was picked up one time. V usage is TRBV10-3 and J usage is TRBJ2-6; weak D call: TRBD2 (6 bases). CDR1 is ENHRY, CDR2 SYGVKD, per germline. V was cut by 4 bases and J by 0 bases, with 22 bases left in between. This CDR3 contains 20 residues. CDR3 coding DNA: TGTGCCATCAGTGGGCGGGGTGGGACCGTATCCAGCTCTGGGGCCAACGTCCTGACTTTC. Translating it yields CAISGRGGTVSSSGANVLTF.

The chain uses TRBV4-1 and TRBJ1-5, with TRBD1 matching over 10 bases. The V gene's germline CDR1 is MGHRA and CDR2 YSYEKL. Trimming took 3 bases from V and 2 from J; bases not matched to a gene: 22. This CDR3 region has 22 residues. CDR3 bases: TGCGCCAGCAGCCACCCCTCGACAGGGGGCCACCCCGGGGGGATTCGCAATCAGCCCCAGCATTTT. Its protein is CASSHPSTGGHPGGIRNQPQHF.

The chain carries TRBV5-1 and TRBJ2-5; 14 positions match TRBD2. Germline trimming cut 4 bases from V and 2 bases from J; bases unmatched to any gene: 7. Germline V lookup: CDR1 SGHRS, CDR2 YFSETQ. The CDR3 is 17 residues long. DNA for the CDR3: TGCGCCAGCAGCATAGGACTAGCGGGGGGCCTGCAAGAGACCCAGTACTTC. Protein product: CASSIGLAGGLQETQYF.

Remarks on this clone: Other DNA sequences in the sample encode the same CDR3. The DNA for the CDR3 is TGTGCCAGCAGCCTACGGGACACAACCTACGAGCAGTACTTC. This gives the protein CASSLRDTTYEQYF. The V and J genes are TRBV14 and TRBJ2-7, with a possible D match to TRBD1 (6 bases). V dropped 4 bases and J dropped 2 bases, with 12 bases sitting between them. From germline, CDR1 is SGHDN and CDR2 FVKESK. The CDR3 covers 14 residues.

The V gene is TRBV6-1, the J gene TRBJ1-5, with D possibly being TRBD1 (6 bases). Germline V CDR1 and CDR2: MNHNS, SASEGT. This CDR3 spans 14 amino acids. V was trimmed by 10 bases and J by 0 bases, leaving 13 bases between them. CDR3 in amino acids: CAIRQELSNQPQHF. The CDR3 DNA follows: TGTGCCATCCGACAGGAACTTAGCAATCAGCCCCAGCATTTT.